The clone carrying this T cell receptor beta chain has more than one count but fewer than ten. What it recognizes is unknown. In blood CD8+ and CD4+ T cells, TCR beta underwent sequencing. Negative isolation yielded CD8+ and CD4+ T cells; FACS enriched TEMRA cells. A quantity of about 0.5 to 1 ug RNA underwent reverse transcription using random hexamers. TCR beta CDR3 was amplified by immunoSEQ multiplex PCR. This amplification extended across 54 Vbeta and 13 Jbeta segments. MiXCR, run by TCRdb on the immunoSEQ multiplex PCR reads, gives a single entry per CDR3 protein. This table has over 100,000 distinct CDR3 sequences, 90% to 98% appearing once. This sample is part of a study of CD8 T cells in Susac syndrome. The V end lost 5 bases, the J end lost 0 bases, and 8 bases lay between the germline ends. CDR3 length equals 15 residues. The study, taken as a whole, reports: The study conceded that relatively few individuals underwent its TCR sequencing and HLA analysis.

This sequence joins TRBV12-3 or TRBV12-4 and TRBJ2-6, with a tentative D call TRBD1 (5 bases). Specimen: CD4+ T cells from PBMCs. This receptor was obtained from a human donor in good health. The CDR3 region is CASSRQSSGANVLTF. The CDR3 region has the DNA TGTGCCAGCAGTAGACAGAGCTCTGGGGCCAACGTCCTGACTTTC.